The clone carrying this T cell receptor beta chain turned up a few times. J was trimmed by 5 bases and V by 0 bases; bases with no gene match: 3. This CDR3 is 15 amino acids long. CDR1 and CDR2 from the germline V gene are SGHNT and YENEEA. This entry is derived from a study of identical twins. MiXCR, run by TCRdb on the 5' RACE reads, gives a single entry per CDR3 protein. Of approximately 220,000 distinct CDR3 sequences listed, 6% to 9% were seen once; the top ten hold less than 2%. Separately, the same data were catalogued under a study of yellow fever vaccine responses in identical twins.

This sequence was found in a woman aged 18-35 years in good health. The source material was memory (CD45RO+) T cells sorted from blood. The gene calls are TRBV11-3 and TRBJ2-1; 8 nucleotides match TRBD1. In DNA form, the CDR3 reads TGTGCCAGCAGCTTAGATGGGACAGGTAACAATGAGCAGTTCTTC. It translates to CASSLDGTGNNEQFF.